This record covers a single T cell receptor beta chain. Its target is not known. The data were obtained in a study of CD8+CD57+ T cells in acquired aplastic anemia. About the study: On average, sorted CD4+ and CD8+ cells gave 3.2 ug of DNA. In CD4+ cells, healthy donors produced an average of around 11 million reads. Study-wide results and limits: Patients showed no significant difference from controls in CD8+ Simpson's diversity. Between patients and controls, about 30 CD8+ CDR3 sequences were found in common.

Germline trimming cut 5 bases from V and 0 bases from J; bases unmatched to any gene: 13. The length of the CDR3 is 19 residues. CDR3 and TCR beta VDJ profiling relied on a genomic DNA template. TCRdb reprocessed the reads with MiXCR, giving one entry per CDR3 protein. The data contain roughly 180,000 distinct CDR3 sequences, roughly half of them singletons. This receptor was identified in a human donor in good health. Sequenced input: sorted CD4+, CD8+, or CD8+CD57+ T cells (not recorded which) from PBMCs. The V and J genes are TRBV12-3 or TRBV12-4 and TRBJ2-3; 11 positions agree with TRBD2. The CDR3 region is CASSLTVGTSGGSTDTQYF. DNA for the CDR3: TGTGCCAGCAGTCTGACGGTGGGAACTAGCGGGGGTAGCACAGATACGCAGTATTTT.